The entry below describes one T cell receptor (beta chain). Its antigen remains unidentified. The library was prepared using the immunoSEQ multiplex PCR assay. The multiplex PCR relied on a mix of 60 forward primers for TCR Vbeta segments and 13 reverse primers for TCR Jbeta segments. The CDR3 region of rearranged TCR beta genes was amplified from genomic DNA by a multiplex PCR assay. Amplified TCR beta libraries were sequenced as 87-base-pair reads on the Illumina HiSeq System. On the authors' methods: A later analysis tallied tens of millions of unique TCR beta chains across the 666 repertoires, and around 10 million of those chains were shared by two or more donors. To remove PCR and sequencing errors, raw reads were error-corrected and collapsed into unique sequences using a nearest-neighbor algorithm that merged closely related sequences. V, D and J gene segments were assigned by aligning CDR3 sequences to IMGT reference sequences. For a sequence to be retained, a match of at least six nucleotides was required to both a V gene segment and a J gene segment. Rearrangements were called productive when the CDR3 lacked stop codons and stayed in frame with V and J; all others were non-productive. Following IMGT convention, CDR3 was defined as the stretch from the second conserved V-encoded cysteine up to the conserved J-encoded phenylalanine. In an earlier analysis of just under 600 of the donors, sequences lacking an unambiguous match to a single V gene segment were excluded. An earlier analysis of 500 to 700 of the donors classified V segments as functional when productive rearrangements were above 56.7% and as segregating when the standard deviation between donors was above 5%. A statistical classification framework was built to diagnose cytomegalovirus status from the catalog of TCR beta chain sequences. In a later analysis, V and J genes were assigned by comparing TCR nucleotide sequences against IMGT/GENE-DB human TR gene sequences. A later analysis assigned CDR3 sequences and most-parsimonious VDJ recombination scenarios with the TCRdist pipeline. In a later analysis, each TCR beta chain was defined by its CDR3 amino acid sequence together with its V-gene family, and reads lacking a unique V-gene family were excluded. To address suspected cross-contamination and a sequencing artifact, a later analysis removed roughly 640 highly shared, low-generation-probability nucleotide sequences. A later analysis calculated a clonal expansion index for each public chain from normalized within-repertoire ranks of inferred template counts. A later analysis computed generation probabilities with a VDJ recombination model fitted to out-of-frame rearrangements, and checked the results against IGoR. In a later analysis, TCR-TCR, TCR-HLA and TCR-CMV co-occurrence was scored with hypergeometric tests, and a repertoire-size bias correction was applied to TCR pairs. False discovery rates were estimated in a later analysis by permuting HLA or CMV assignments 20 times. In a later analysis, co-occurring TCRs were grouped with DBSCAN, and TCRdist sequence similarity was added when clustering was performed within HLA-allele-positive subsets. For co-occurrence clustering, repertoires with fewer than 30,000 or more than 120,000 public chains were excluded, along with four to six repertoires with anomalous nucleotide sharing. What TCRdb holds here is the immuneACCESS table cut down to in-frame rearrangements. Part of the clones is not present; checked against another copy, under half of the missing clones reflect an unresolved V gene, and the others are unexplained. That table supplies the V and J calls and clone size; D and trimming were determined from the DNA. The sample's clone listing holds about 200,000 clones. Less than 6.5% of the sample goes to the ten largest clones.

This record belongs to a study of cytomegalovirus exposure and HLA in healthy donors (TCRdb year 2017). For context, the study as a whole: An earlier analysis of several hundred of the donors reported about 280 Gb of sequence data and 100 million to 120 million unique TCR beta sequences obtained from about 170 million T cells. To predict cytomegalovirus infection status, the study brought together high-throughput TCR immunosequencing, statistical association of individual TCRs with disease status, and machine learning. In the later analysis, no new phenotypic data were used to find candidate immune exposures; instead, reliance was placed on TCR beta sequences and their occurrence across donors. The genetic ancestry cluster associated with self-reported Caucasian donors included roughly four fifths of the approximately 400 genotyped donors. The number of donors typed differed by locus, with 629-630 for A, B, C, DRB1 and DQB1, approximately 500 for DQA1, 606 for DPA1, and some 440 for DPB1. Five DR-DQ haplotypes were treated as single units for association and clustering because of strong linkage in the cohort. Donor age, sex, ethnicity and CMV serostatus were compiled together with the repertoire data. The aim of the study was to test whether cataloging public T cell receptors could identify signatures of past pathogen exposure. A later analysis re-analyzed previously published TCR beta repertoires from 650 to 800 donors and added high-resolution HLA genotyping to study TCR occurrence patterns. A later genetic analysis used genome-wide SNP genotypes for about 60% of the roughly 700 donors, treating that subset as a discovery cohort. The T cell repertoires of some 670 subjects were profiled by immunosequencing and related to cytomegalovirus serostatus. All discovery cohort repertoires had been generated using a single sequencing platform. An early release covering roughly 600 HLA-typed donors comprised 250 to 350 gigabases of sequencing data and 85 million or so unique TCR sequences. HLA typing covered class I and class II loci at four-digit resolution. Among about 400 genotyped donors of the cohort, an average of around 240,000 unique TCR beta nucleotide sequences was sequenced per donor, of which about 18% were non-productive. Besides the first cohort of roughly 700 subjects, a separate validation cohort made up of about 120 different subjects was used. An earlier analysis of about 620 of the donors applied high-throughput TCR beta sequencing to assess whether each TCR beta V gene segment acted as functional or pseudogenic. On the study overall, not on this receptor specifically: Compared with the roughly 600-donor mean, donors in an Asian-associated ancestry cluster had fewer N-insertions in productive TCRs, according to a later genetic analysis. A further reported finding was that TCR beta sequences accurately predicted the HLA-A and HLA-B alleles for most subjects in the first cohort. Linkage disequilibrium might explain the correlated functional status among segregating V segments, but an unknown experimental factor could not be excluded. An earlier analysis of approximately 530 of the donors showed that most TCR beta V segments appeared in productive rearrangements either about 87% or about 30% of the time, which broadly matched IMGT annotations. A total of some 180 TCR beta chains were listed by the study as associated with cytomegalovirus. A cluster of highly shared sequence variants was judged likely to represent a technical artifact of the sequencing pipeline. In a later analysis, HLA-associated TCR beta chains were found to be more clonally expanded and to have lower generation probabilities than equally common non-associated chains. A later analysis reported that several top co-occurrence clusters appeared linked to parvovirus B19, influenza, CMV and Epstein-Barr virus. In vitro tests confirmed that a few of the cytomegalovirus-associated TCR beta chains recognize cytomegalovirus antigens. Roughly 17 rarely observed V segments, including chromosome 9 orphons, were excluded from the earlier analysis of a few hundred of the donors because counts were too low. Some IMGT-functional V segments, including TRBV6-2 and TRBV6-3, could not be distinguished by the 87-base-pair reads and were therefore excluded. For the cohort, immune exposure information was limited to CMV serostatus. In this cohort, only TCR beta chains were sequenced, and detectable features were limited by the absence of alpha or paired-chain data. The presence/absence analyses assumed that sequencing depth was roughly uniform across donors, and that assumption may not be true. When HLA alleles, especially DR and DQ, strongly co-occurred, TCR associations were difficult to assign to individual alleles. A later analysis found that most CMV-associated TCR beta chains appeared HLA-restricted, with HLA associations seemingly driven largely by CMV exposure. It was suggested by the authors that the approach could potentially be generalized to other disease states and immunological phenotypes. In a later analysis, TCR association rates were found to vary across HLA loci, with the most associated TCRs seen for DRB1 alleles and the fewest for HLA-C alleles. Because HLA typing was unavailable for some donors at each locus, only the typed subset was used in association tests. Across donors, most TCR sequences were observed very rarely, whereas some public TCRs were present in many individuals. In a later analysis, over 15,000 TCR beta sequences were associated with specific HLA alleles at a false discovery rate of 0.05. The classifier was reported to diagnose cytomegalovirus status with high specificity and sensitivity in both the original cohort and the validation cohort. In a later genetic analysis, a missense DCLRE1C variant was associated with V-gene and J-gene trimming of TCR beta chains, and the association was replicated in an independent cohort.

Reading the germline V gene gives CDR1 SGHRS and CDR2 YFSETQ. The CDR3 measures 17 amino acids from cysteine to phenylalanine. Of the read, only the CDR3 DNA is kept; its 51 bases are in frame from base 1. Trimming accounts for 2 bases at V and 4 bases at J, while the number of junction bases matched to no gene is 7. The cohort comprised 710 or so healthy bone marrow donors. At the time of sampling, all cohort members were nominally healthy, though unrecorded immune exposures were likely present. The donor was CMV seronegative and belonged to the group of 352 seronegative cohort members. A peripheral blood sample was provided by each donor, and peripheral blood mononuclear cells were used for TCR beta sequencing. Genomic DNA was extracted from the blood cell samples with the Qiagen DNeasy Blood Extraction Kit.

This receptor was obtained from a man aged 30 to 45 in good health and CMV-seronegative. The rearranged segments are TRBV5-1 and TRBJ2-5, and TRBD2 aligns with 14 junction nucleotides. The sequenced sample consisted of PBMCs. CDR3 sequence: CASSFGTSGGLGETQYF. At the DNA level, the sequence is TGCGCCAGCAGCTTCGGGACTAGCGGGGGCCTAGGAGAGACCCAGTACTTC.